This T cell receptor (beta chain) was identified in a study of shared clonotypes between healthy human individuals. Study background: CD4 naive cells filled three plates per donor, CD4 memory three, CD8 naive two and CD8 memory one.

Data came from immunoSEQ multiplex PCR; TCRdb stores just in-frame clones and leaves some out. The sample holds roughly 1,500,000 clones, around 98% seen once. The receptor was isolated from a man younger than 40 in good health. Sequenced sample: naive CD4+ T cells sorted from blood. The subset denotes: CD45RA+ positively selected.

CDR3 coding DNA: TGTGCCAGCAGCACTCAGGGACTAGCGGGGACCAATGAGCAGTTCTTC. Protein: CASSTQGLAGTNEQFF. This chain uses TRBV7-9 with TRBJ2-1; 13 nucleotides agree with TRBD2. The CDR3 is 16 residues long. CDR1 and CDR2 (germline): SEHNR, FQNEAQ (reference sequence). V was pared by 5 bases and J by 6 bases, with 7 bases of the junction left unmatched.